Below, 24 T cell receptor beta chains from the same sample are listed, as sequenced in a study of cytomegalovirus exposure and HLA in healthy donors. PCR used 60 Vbeta primers and 13 Jbeta primers. Assay: immunoSEQ multiplex PCR; the TCRdb copy retains only in-frame clones and omits some. The sample holds roughly 150,000 clones, more than 70% seen once. The sequencing sample was made of PBMCs. The receptors were sampled from a man aged 18 to 35 in good health and CMV-seropositive.

This clone was seen only once. The chain has TRBV6-1 and TRBJ1-1, with TRBD1 as a possible D gene (5 bases). This CDR3 is 13 amino acids long. CDR1 and CDR2 (germline): MNHNS, SASEGT. Deletions cut 8 bases from V and 4 bases from J, with 14 bases between. The CDR3: CASGGQGTTEAFF. CDR3 bases: TGTGCCAGCGGCGGCCAGGGAACCACTGAAGCTTTCTTT.

The sample holds a few counts of this clone. This chain links TRBV6-1 with TRBJ1-2; TRBD1 aligns across 7 bases. The V gene end was trimmed by 7 bases and the J gene end by 4 bases; junction bases not matched to a gene: 9. The germline V gene has CDR1 MNHNS and CDR2 SASEGT. The CDR3 has 14 amino acids. The CDR3, as DNA: TGTGCCAGCACCCCTCCGGCAGGGGGCTATGGCTACACCTTC. Amino acids: CASTPPAGGYGYTF.

This clone was counted a few times. This chain links TRBV2 with TRBJ2-7; unclear D gene. The CDR3 totals 16 residues. Looked up from germline, CDR1 is SNHLY and CDR2 is FYNNEI. V gave up 8 bases and J gave up 0 bases, with 20 bases separating them. The CDR3 DNA reads TGTGCCAGCCACCCCAAGCGCAGTTTCCTCTCCTACGAGCAGTACTTC. It is translated as CASHPKRSFLSYEQYF.

This chain uses TRBV7-3 with TRBJ2-1, with unresolved D. This CDR3 has 17 residues. Looked up from germline, CDR1 is SGHTA and CDR2 is FQGTGA. Trimming shortened V by 1 base and J by 7 bases, and 20 bases separated the two germline ends. DNA of the CDR3: TGTGCCAGCAGCTTAAATCCCGCGGTAGCCAGTTTTAATGAGCAGTTCTTC. Translation gives CASSLNPAVASFNEQFF.

This chain connects TRBV29-1 to TRBJ1-1, with D possibly being TRBD1 (5 bases). CDR1 and CDR2 from the germline V gene are SQVTM and ANQGSEA. This CDR3 has 14 residues. The V end was cut by 1 base, the J end by 0 bases, with 9 bases between. The CDR3 is CSVEAEGVNTEAFF. The CDR3 coding sequence is TGCAGCGTTGAAGCGGAAGGGGTGAACACTGAAGCTTTCTTT.

V and J are TRBV28 and TRBJ1-1, with 9 bases lining up with TRBD1. Germline trimming cut 6 bases from V and 0 bases from J; bases unmatched to any gene: 11. The CDR3 is 17 amino acids. Germline loops: CDR1 MDHEN, CDR2 SYDVKM. The CDR3 sequence is CASSPGTGRTMNTEAFF. DNA for the CDR3: TGTGCCAGCAGCCCCGGGACAGGGAGAACCATGAACACTGAAGCTTTCTTT.

This chain uses TRBV28 with TRBJ1-3, with a weak D call TRBD1 (6 bases). CDR1 and CDR2 (germline): MDHEN, SYDVKM. V was clipped by 5 bases and J by 0 bases, with 17 bases between them. This CDR3 comprises 17 residues. CDR3 bases: TGTGCCAGCAGTAACCGACAGGCGCCCTACTCTGGAAACACCATATATTTT. It yields the protein CASSNRQAPYSGNTIYF. Supplemented by reference TRBV28 and TRBJ1-3, the full variable domain reads DVKVTQSSRYLVKRTGEKVFLECVQDMDHENMFWYRQDPGLGLRLIYFSYDVKMKEKGDIPEGYSVSREKKERFSLILESASTNQTSMYLCASSNRQAPYSGNTIYFGEGSWLTVV.

The rearrangement uses TRBV28 and TRBJ2-2; no reliable D call. V lost 3 bases to trimming and J lost 2 bases, with 10 bases between them. Germline loops: CDR1 MDHEN, CDR2 SYDVKM. The CDR3 has 15 amino acids. The CDR3 spells CASSFSSLNTGELFF. DNA of the CDR3: TGTGCCAGCAGTTTTAGTTCCCTCAACACCGGGGAGCTGTTTTTT.

The chain has TRBV18 and TRBJ2-4, with D possibly TRBD2 on 6 matching bases. With 3 bases removed from V and 0 bases from J, the gap between germline ends came to 12 bases. The germline CDR1 and CDR2 sequences are KGHSH and LQKENI. This CDR3 has 16 amino acids. This CDR3 is CASSPGWDLAKNIQYF. CDR3 bases: TGTGCCAGCTCACCGGGGTGGGACTTAGCCAAAAACATTCAGTACTTC.

The genes are TRBV19 and TRBJ2-4; 8 bases map to TRBD2. This CDR3 region has 14 residues. Germline CDR1 LNHDA, CDR2 SQIVND (reference sequence). The trim removed 5 bases at V and 8 bases at J, leaving 8 bases unmatched. The CDR3 reads CASSYPGLVDIQYF. The DNA of the CDR3 is TGTGCCAGTAGTTACCCGGGACTAGTCGACATTCAGTACTTC.

The V and J genes are TRBV6-5 and TRBJ1-1; D is possibly TRBD1 (6 bases). This CDR3 has 14 amino acids. The germline V gene has CDR1 MNHEY and CDR2 SVGAGI. V lost 6 bases to trimming and J lost 2 bases, with 13 bases between them. DNA of the CDR3: TGTGCCAGCAGAAATCCCAGGGGAAACACTGAAGCTTTCTTT. It codes for CASRNPRGNTEAFF.

This clone showed up just a few times. The chain has TRBV2 and TRBJ1-6; D is ambiguous. This CDR3 region has 18 residues. Trimming cost V 5 bases and J 0 bases, with 17 bases left between them. From germline, CDR1 is SNHLY and CDR2 FYNNEI. The CDR3 loop reads CASSSEYVRSSYNSPLHF. CDR3 in DNA: TGTGCCAGCAGTTCCGAATATGTTAGGAGCTCCTATAATTCACCCCTCCACTTT.

The V gene is TRBV5-1, the J gene TRBJ1-5; TRBD1 matches at 8 bases. This CDR3 is 13 amino acids long. Looked up from germline, CDR1 is SGHRS and CDR2 is YFSETQ. Losses at the gene ends were 4 bases for V and 5 bases for J; bases not matched to a gene: 2. The CDR3 coding sequence is TGCGCCAGCAGCCTGGACAGGGATCAGCCCCAGCATTTT. Amino acid sequence: CASSLDRDQPQHF.

CDR3 nucleotides: TGTGCCAGCAATCATGCAGGGAATGGGTCCTACGAGCAGTACTTC. Protein: CASNHAGNGSYEQYF. The rearrangement joins TRBV11-2 to TRBJ2-7; TRBD1 is a possible D gene (5 bases). In germline, CDR1 is SGHAT, CDR2 FQNNGV. V was shortened by 7 bases and J by 1 base, with 17 bases between the two germline ends. This CDR3 comprises 15 residues.

The V gene is TRBV25-1, the J gene TRBJ2-2, with D hard to call. V was clipped by 3 bases and J by 4 bases, with 9 bases between them. The CDR3 spans 14 residues. Germline values: CDR1 MGHDK, CDR2 SYGVNS. Written as DNA, the CDR3 is TGTGCCAGCAGTGACTACGTAGCCACCGGGGAGCTGTTTTTT. Amino acid sequence: CASSDYVATGELFF.

The chain carries TRBV14 and TRBJ1-1; no clear D gene. This CDR3 has 12 residues. Trimming took off 0 bases at V and 10 bases at J, with 9 bases between the two ends. Germline V gene sequence: CDR1 SGHDN, CDR2 FVKESK. The CDR3: CASSQEPRGAFF. The DNA of the CDR3 is TGTGCCAGCAGCCAAGAACCCCGCGGAGCTTTCTTT.

V gene TRBV7-9 combines with J gene TRBJ1-2, with TRBD1 as a possible D gene (6 bases). The V end lost 2 bases, the J end lost 4 bases, and 23 bases lay between the germline ends. The germline V gene encodes CDR1 SEHNR and CDR2 FQNEAQ (reference sequence). The CDR3 consists of 18 residues. CDR3 DNA: TGTGCCAGCAGCTTACGACTCGCAGGGGAAGGAAAAGCCTATGGCTACACCTTC. This codes for CASSLRLAGEGKAYGYTF.

This clone was seen a few times. The chain joins TRBV28 to TRBJ1-2, with TRBD1 as a possible D gene (5 bases). The CDR3 length is 15 residues. V was cut by 6 bases and J by 1 base, with 15 bases left in between. Germline CDR1 MDHEN, CDR2 SYDVKM. CDR3 protein: CASRDPGIRNYGYTF. The CDR3, as DNA: TGTGCCAGCAGGGATCCAGGGATCCGTAACTATGGCTACACCTTC.

This chain links TRBV7-9 with TRBJ2-1; 10 bases are shared with TRBD1. Germline V lookup: CDR1 SEHNR, CDR2 FQNEAQ (reference sequence). This CDR3 region has 16 residues. The V gene end was trimmed by 6 bases and the J gene end by 4 bases; junction bases not matched to a gene: 9. The CDR3 is CASSQGGTGVYNEQFF. In DNA, the CDR3 is TGTGCCAGCAGTCAGGGGGGGACAGGGGTATACAATGAGCAGTTCTTC. Using reference TRBV7-9 and TRBJ2-1 for the parts outside the CDR3, the full variable domain is DTGVSQNPRHKITKRGQNVTFRCDPISEHNRLYWYRQTLGQGPEFLTYFQNEAQLEKSRLLSDRFSAERPKGSFSTLEIQRTEQGDSAMYLCASSQGGTGVYNEQFFGPGTRLTVL.

This clone was seen only a few times. The chain carries TRBV7-9 and TRBJ1-1, with a tentative D call TRBD1 (6 bases). This CDR3 has 14 residues. Germline V CDR1 and CDR2: SEHNR, FQNEAQ (reference sequence). Between the trimmed V and J ends, which lost 5 bases and 4 bases, there was a span of 14 bases. The CDR3 loop is CASSTTGITTEAFF. The CDR3 nucleotides are TGTGCCAGCAGCACTACAGGGATTACCACTGAAGCTTTCTTT.

This clone has more than one count but fewer than ten. The rearrangement links TRBV6-4 to TRBJ2-7, with 10 bases matching TRBD1. CDR3 length equals 15 residues. CDR1 is MRHNA and CDR2 is SNTAGT in the germline V gene. Trimming cost V 6 bases and J 5 bases; bases outside gene matches: 10. The CDR3 DNA reads as TGTGCCAGCAGCAGAGGTGGGACAGGGGATCACGAGCAGTACTTC. Translating gives CASSRGGTGDHEQYF.

The J gene is TRBJ1-4, the V gene TRBV5-5; possible D gene TRBD1, 5 bases. CDR3 length: 14 amino acids. Deletions cut 3 bases from V and 7 bases from J, with 13 bases between. Germline V CDR1 and CDR2: SGHKS, YYEKEE (reference sequence). Here the CDR3 reads CASSWRVGGEKLFF. CDR3 nucleotides: TGTGCCAGCAGCTGGAGGGTCGGGGGTGAAAAACTGTTTTTT.

The chain employs TRBV5-4 and TRBJ1-1, with D tentatively TRBD1 (5 bases). The length of the CDR3 is 14 residues. The V gene's germline CDR1 is SGHNT and CDR2 YYREEE (reference sequence). V lost 2 bases, J lost 0 bases, and 8 bases lay in between. The CDR3 protein is CASSFDSLNTEAFF. CDR3 DNA: TGTGCCAGCAGCTTCGACAGCCTGAACACTGAAGCTTTCTTT. The full variable domain, with the rest looked up from reference TRBV5-4 and TRBJ1-1, is ETGVTQSPTHLIKTRGQQVTLRCSSQSGHNTVSWYQQALGQGPQFIFQYYREEENGRGNFPPRFSGLQFPNYSSELNVNALELDDSALYLCASSFDSLNTEAFFGQGTRLTVV.

V and J are TRBV30 and TRBJ1-4, with a weak D call TRBD1 (5 bases). The germline CDR1 and CDR2 sequences are GTSNPN and SVGIG (reference sequence). Trimming cost V 4 bases and J 8 bases, with 20 bases left between them. The CDR3 totals 15 residues. The CDR3 loop is CAWTPPRAGGEKLFF. Here the CDR3 DNA reads TGTGCCTGGACCCCCCCCAGGGCTGGTGGCGAAAAACTGTTTTTT. Full variable domain (rest looked up from reference TRBV30 and TRBJ1-4): SQTIHQWPATLVQPVGSPLSLECTVEGTSNPNLYWYRQAAGRGLQLLFYSVGIGQISSEVPQNLSASRPQDRQFILSSKKLLLSDSGFYLCAWTPPRAGGEKLFFGSGTQLSVL.